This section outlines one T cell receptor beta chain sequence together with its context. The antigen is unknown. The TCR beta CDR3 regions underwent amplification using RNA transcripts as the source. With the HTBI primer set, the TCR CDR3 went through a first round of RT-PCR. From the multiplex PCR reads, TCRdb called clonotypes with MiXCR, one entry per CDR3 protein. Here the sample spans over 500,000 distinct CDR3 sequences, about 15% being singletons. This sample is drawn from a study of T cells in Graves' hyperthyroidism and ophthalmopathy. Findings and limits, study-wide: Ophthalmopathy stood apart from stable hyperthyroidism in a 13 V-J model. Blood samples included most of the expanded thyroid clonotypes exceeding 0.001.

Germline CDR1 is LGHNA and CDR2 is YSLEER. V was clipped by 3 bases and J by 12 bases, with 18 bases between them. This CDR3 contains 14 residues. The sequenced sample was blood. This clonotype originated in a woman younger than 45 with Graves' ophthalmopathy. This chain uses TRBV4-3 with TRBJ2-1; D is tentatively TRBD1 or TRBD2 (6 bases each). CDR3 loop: CASSHRGLTTGQFF. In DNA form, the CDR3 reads TGCGCCAGCAGCCACCGGGGACTGACGACAGGGCAGTTCTTC.